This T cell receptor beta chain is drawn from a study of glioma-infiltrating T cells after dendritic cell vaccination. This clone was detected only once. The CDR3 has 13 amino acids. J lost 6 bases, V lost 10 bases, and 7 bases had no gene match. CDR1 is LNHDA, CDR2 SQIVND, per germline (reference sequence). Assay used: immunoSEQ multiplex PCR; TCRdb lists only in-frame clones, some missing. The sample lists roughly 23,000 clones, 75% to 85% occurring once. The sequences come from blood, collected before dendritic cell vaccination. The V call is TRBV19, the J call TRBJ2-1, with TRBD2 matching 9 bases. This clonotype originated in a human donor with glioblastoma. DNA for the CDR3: TGTGCCACCAATAGCGGGAGAGGCAATGAGCAGTTCTTC. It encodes CATNSGRGNEQFF.